The clone carrying this TCR beta chain has a handful of counts. Antigen unknown. Profiling that covered TCR beta VDJ and CDR3 relied on genomic DNA as its template. A single record per CDR3 protein comes from TCRdb applying MiXCR to the reads. The sample holds hundreds of thousands of distinct CDR3 sequences, roughly 64% seen once. The length of the CDR3 is 15 residues. CDR1 and CDR2 from the germline V gene are ENHRY and SYGVKD. The germline V and J ends were trimmed by 3 bases and 0 bases, with 11 bases remaining between them. This sample is drawn from a study of CD8+CD57+ T cells in acquired aplastic anemia. For the study at large: On average, sorted CD4+ and CD8+ cells gave 3 to 4 ug of DNA. Study-level findings and limits: With respect to CD8+ Simpson's diversity, patients and controls did not differ significantly.

J is TRBJ1-1 and V is TRBV10-3; unclear D gene. This TCR was recovered from a human donor in good health, serving as a control. The material sequenced was sorted CD4+, CD8+, or CD8+CD57+ T cells (not recorded which) from PBMCs. The CDR3 spells CAISDFVGMNTEAFF. For the CDR3, the DNA is TGTGCCATCAGTGATTTTGTGGGGATGAACACTGAAGCTTTCTTT.